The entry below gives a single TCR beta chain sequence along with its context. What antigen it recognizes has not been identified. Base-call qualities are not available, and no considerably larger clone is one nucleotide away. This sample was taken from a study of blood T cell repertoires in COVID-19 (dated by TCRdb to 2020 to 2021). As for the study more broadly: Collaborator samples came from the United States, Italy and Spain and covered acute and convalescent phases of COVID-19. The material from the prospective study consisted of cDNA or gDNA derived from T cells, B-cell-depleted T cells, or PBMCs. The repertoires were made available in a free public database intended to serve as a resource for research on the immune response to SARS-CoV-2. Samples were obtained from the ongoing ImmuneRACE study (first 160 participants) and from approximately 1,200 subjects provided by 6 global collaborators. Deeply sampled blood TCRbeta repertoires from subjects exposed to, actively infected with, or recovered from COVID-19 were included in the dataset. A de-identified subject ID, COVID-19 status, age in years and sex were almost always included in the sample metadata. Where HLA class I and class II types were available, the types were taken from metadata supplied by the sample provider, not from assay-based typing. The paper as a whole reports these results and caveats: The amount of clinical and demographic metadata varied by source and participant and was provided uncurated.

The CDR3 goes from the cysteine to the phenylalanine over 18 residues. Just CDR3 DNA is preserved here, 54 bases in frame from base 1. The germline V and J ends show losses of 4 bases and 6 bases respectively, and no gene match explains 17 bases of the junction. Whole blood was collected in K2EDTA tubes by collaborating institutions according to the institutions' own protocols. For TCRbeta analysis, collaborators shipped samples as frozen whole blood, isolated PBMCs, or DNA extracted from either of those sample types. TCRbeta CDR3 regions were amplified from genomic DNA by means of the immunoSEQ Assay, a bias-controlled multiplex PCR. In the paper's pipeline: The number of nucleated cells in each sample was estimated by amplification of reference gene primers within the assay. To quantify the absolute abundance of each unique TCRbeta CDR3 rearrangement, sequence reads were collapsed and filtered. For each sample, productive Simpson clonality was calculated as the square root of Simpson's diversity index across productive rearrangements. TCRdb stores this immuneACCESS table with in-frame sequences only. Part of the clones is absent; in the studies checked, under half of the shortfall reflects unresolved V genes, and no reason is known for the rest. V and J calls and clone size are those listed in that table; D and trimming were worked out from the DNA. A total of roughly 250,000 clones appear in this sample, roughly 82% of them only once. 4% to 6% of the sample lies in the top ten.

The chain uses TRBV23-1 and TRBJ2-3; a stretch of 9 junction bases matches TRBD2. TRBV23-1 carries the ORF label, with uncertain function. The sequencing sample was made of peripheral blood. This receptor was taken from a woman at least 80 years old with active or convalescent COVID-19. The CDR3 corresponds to CASSRAVVAGDGVDTQYF. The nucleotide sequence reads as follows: TGCGCCAGCAGTCGGGCCGTTGTAGCGGGGGACGGCGTGGATACGCAGTATTTT.